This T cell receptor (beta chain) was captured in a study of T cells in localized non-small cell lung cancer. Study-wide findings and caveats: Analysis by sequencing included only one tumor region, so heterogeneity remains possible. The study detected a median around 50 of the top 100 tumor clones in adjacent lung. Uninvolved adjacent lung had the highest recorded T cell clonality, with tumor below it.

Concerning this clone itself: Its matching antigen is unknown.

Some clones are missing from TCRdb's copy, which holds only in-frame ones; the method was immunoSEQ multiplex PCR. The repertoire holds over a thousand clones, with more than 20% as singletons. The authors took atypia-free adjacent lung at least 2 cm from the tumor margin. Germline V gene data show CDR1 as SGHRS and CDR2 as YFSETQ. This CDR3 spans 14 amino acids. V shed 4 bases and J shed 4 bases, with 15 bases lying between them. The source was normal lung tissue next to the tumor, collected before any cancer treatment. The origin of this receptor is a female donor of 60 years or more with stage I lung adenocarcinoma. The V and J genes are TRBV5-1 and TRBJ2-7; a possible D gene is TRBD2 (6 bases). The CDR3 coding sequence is TGCGCCAGCAGCCAACAAGGCGGGGATTACGAGCAGTACTTC. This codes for CASSQQGGDYEQYF.